A single sample gave rise to the 2 T cell receptor beta chains below, sequenced in a study of human T cells and chemical hapten exposure. Time point: patch test 1, 2 weeks after DPC sensitization. The treatment here: therapeutic diphenylcyclopropenone sensitization with weekly scalp DPC. Whole blood that had not been fractionated was the source of extracted total RNA. Via MiXCR, TCRdb re-called the RACE reads, giving one row per CDR3 protein. The table lists 42,000 or so distinct CDR3 sequences, about 4% of them singletons. The sample in question was whole blood, obtained in connection with sensitization to the hapten diphenylcyclopropenone (DPC). The receptors shown here come from a man aged 50 or older with alopecia areata. Some clones in this sample may be carry-over from other donors' samples.

This clonotype was counted at least ten times. The J gene is TRBJ2-7, the V gene TRBV20-1, with TRBD1 matching over 8 bases. Germline CDR1 reads DFQATT; CDR2 reads SNEGSKA (reference sequence). The CDR3 has 14 amino acids. With V trimmed by 4 bases and J by 4 bases, 9 bases remained unmatched. The CDR3: CSATEQGVIYEQYF. DNA of the CDR3: TGCAGTGCTACGGAACAGGGGGTTATATACGAGCAGTACTTC.

This clonotype came up many times. J is TRBJ2-4 and V is TRBV2; D is uncertain. Trimming removed 2 bases from V and 7 bases from J, with 3 bases in between. In germline, CDR1 is SNHLY, CDR2 FYNNEI. The CDR3 length is 11 residues. Here the CDR3 DNA reads TGTGCCAGCAGTGAAATGAACATTCAGTACTTC. It translates to CASSEMNIQYF. The entire variable domain, with the rest obtained from reference TRBV2 and TRBJ2-4, is as follows: EPEVTQTPSHQVTQMGQEVILRCVPISNHLYFYWYRQILGQKVEFLVSFYNNEISEKSEIFDDQFSVERPDGSNFTLKIRSTKLEDSAMYFCASSEMNIQYFGAGTRLSVL.